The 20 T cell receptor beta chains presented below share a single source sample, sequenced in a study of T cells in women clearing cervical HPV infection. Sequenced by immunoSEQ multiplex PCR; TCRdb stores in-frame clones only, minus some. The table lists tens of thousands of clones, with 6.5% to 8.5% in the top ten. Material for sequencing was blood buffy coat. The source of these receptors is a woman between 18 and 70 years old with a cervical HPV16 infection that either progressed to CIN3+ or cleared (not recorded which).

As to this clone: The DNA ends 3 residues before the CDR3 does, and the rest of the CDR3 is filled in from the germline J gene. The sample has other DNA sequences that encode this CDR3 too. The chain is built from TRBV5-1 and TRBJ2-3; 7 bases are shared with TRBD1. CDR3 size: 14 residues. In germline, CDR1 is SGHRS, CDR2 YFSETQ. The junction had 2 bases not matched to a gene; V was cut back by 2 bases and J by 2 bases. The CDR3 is CASSLGQDTDTQYF. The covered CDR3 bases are TGCGCCAGCAGCTTAGGACAGGACACAGATACG. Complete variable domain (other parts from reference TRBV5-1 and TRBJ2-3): KAGVTQTPRYLIKTRGQQVTLSCSPISGHRSVSWYQQTPGQGLQFLFEYFSETQRNKGNFPGRFSGRQFSNSRSEMNVSTLELGDSALYLCASSLGQDTDTQYFGPGTRLTVL.

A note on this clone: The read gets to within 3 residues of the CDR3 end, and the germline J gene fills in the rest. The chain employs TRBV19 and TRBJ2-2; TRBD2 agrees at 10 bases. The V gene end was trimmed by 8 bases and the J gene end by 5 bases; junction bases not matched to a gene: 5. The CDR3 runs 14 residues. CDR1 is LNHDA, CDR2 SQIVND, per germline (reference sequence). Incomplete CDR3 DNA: TGTGCCAGTTCCTTGACTAGCGGGACCGGGGAG. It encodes CASSLTSGTGE. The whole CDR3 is CASSLTSGTGELFF.

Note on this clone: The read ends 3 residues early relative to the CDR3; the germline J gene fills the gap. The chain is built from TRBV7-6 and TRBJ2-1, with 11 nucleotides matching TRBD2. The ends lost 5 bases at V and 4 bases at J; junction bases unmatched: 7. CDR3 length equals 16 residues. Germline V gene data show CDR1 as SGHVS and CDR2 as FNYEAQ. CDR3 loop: CASSLITSGGYNEQFF. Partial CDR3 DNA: TGTGCCAGCAGCCTCATAACTAGCGGGGGATACAATGAG.

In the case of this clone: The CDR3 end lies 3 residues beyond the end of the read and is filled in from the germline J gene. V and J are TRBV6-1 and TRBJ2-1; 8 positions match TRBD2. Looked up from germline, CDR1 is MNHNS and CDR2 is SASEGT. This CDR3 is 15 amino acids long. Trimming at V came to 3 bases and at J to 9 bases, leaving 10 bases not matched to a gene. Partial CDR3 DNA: TGTGCCAGCAGTGAGTGGGCGGGGGGAGGGGGTGAG. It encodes CASSEWAGGGGE. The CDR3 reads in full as CASSEWAGGGGEQFF.

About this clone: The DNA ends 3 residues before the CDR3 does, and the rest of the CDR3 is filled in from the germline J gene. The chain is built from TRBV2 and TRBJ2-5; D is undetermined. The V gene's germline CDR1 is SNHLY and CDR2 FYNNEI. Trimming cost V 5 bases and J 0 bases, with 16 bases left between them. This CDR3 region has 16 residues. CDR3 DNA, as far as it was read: TGTGCCAGCAGTCCTTCAGGCTTACCGTACCAAGAGACC. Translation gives CASSPSGLPYQET. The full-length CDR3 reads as CASSPSGLPYQETQYF.

The chain's CDR3 is CASSLLRQNYGYTF. The CDR3 bases that were read are TGTGCCAGCAGTTTATTGAGGCAGAACTATGGC. The genes are TRBV28 and TRBJ1-2; no clear D. The CDR3 is cut off 3 residues early in the read; its end comes from the germline J gene. This CDR3 has 14 amino acids. Germline V gene lookup returns CDR1 MDHEN and CDR2 SYDVKM. V lost 1 base to trimming and J lost 2 bases, with 8 bases between them.

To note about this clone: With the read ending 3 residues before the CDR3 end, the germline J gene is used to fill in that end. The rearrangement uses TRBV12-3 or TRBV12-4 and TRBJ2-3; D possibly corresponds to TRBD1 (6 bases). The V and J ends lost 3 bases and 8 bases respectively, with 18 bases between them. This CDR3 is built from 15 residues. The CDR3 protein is CASSFKGTRGGTQYF. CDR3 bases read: TGTGCCAGCAGTTTTAAAGGGACAAGGGGCGGTACG.

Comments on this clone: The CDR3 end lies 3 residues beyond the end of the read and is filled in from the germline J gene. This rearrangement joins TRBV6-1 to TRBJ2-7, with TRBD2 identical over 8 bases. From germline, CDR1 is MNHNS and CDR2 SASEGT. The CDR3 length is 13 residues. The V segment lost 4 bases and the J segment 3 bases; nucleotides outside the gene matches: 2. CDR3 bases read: TGTGCCAGCAGTGTTGGGACTAGCTACGAG. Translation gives CASSVGTSYE. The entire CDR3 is CASSVGTSYEQYF.

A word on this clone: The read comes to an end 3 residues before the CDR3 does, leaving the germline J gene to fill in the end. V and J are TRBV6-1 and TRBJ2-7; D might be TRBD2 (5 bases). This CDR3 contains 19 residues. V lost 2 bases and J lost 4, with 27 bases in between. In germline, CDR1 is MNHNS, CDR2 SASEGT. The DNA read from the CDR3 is TGTGCCAGCAGTGAAAGGGTTGTAGGAGGAGGACTGTTGGTTTACGAG. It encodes CASSERVVGGGLLVYE. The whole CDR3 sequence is CASSERVVGGGLLVYEQYF.

The sequenced CDR3 bases are TGTGCCTGGAGAAGGGCATATGGC. It specifies CAWRRAYG. The full CDR3 protein reads CAWRRAYGYTF. The chain carries TRBV30 and TRBJ1-2, with D unresolved. Read coverage stops 3 residues before the CDR3 terminus; the germline J gene supplies the remainder. The CDR3 is 11 residues long. Germline V gene lookup returns CDR1 GTSNPN and CDR2 SVGIG (reference sequence). Between the trimmed V and J ends, which lost 3 bases and 5 bases, there was a span of 7 bases.

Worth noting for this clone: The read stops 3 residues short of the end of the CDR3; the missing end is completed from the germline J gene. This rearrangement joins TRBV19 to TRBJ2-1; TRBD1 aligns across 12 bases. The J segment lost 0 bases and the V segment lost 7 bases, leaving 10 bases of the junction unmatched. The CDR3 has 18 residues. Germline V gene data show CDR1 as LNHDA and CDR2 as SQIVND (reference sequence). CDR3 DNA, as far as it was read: TGTGCCAGTATCGGGGACAGGGGGCTAGCGGGCTCCTACAATGAG. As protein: CASIGDRGLAGSYNE. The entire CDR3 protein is CASIGDRGLAGSYNEQFF.

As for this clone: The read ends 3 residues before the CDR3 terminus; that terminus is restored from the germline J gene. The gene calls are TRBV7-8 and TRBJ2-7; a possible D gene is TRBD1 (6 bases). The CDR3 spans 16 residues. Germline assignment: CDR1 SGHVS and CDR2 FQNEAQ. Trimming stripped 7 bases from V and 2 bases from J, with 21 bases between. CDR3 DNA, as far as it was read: TGTGCCAGCATATCTCTCCAGGGGCGGGCGGCCTACGAG. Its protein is CASISLQGRAAYE. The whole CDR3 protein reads CASISLQGRAAYEQYF.

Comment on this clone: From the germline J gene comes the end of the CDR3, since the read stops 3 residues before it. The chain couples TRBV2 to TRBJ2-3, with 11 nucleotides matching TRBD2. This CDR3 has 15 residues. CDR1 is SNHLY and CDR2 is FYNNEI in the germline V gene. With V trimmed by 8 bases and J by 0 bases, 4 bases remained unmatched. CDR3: CASQLAGVSTDTQYF. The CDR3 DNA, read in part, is TGTGCCAGCCAACTAGCGGGAGTTAGCACAGATACG.

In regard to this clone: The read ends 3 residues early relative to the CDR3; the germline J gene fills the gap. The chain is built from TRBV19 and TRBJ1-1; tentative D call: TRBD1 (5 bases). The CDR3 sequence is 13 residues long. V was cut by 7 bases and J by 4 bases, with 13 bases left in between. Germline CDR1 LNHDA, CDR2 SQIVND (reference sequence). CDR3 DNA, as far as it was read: TGTGCCAGTATCGGGAAGGGGAGCACTGAA. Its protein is CASIGKGSTE. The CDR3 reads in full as CASIGKGSTEAFF. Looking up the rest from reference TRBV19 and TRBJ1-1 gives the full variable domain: DGGITQSPKYLFRKEGQNVTLSCEQNLNHDAMYWYRQDPGQGLRLIYYSQIVNDFQKGDIAEGYSVSREKKESFPLTVTSAQKNPTAFYLCASIGKGSTEAFFGQGTRLTVV.

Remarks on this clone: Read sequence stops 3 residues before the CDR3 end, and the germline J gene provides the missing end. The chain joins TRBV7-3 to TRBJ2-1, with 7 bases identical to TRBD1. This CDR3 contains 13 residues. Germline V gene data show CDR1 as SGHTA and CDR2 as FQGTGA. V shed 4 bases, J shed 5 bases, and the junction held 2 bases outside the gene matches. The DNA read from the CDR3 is TGTGCCAGCAGCTCGGACAGGCACAATGAG. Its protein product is CASSSDRHNE. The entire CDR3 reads CASSSDRHNEQFF.

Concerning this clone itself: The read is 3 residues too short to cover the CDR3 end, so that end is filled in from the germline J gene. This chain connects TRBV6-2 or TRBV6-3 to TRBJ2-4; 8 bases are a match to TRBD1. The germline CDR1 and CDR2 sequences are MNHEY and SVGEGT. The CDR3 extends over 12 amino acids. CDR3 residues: CASSLGQVVQYF. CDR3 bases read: TGTGCCAGCAGTTTGGGACAGGTAGTT.

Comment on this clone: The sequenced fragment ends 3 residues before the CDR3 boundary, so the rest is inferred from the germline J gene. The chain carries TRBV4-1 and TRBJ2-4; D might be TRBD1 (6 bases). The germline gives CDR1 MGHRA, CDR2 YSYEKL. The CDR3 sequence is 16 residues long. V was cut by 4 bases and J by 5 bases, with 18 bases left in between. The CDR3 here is CASSRAPWAGENIQYF. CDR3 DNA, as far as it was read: TGCGCCAGCAGCCGTGCCCCATGGGCAGGGGAAAACATT.

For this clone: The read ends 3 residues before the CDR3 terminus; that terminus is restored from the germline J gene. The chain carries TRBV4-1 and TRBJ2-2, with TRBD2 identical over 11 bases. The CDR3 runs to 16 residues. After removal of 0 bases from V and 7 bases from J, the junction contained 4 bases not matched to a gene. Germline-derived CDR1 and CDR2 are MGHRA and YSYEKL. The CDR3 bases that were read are TGCGCCAGCAGCCAAGACGGGACTAGCGGCTTCGGGGAG. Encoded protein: CASSQDGTSGFGE. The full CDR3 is CASSQDGTSGFGELFF.

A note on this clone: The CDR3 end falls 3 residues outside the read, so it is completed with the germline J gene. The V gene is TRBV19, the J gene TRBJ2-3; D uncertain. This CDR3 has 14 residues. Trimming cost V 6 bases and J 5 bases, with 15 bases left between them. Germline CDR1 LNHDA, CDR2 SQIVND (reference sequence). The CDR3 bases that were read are TGTGCCAGTAGCGCCCTAGGAGTTGGAGATACG. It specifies CASSALGVGDT. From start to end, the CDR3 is CASSALGVGDTQYF.

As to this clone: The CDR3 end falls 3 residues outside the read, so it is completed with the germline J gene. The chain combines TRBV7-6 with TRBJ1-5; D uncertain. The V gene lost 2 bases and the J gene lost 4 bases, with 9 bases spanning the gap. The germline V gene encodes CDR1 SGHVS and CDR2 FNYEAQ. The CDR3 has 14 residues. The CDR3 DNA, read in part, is TGTGCCAGCAGCTTAAGAGGGCCAAATCAGCCC. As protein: CASSLRGPNQP. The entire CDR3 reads CASSLRGPNQPQHF.